Below are 21 T cell receptor beta chains sequenced from a single sample in a study of CD8 T cells in ankylosing spondylitis. Their antigen targets remain unknown. General study results and limits: A motif of eight or nine highly homologous TCR beta variants was seen as apparently characteristic of ankylosing spondylitis blood.

From the 5' RACE reads, TCRdb called clonotypes with MiXCR, one entry per CDR3 protein. The sample has 800,000 to 900,000 distinct CDR3 sequences; roughly 12% are singletons. Sequencing input: blood, either unsorted or a sorted T cell fraction (not recorded which). Receptor source: a male donor with ankylosing spondylitis.

This clonotype appeared a few times. The chain combines TRBV24-1 with TRBJ2-1; 8 nucleotides agree with TRBD1. The CDR3 is 16 residues long. J was trimmed by 2 bases and V by 1 base; bases with no gene match: 3. Germline values: CDR1 KGHDR, CDR2 SFDVKD. This CDR3 is CATSDFQGATYNEQFF. The CDR3, as DNA: TGTGCCACCAGTGATTTTCAGGGGGCTACCTACAATGAGCAGTTCTTC.

This chain links TRBV6-1 with TRBJ2-1; the D gene is possibly TRBD2 (6 bases). The CDR3 extends over 15 amino acids. From germline, CDR1 is MNHNS and CDR2 SASEGT. With 5 bases removed from V and 3 bases from J, the gap between germline ends came to 14 bases. The CDR3 region has the DNA TGTGCCAGCAGTCCCCGGACTATGCTCTACAATGAGCAGTTCTTC. Residues: CASSPRTMLYNEQFF.

This clonotype was observed many times. This CDR3 reads CSARGSSYEQYF. The DNA for the CDR3 is TGCAGTGCTAGAGGTAGCTCCTACGAGCAGTACTTC. This chain links TRBV20-1 with TRBJ2-7; D call uncertain. V was cut by 1 base and J by 0 bases, with 4 bases left in between. This CDR3 comprises 12 residues. Per the germline V gene, CDR1 is DFQATT and CDR2 is SNEGSKA (reference sequence).

This clonotype was counted a few times. This sequence joins TRBV20-1 and TRBJ2-7; weak D call: TRBD1 (5 bases). Germline V gene lookup returns CDR1 DFQATT and CDR2 SNEGSKA (reference sequence). With 3 bases removed from V and 2 bases from J, the gap between germline ends came to 17 bases. The CDR3 has 15 residues. The CDR3 protein is CSASHSGRQTYEQYF. The CDR3 coding sequence is TGCAGTGCTAGTCATTCCGGACGACAGACCTACGAGCAGTACTTC.

The sample holds many counts of this clonotype. The rearrangement joins TRBV2 to TRBJ2-2; 9 positions agree with TRBD1. Germline-derived CDR1 and CDR2 are SNHLY and FYNNEI. V dropped 8 bases and J dropped 4; count of bases not matched to a gene: 5. The length of the CDR3 is 14 residues. CDR3 bases: TGTGCCAGCGGGGGGACAGGGCGCACCGGGGAGCTGTTTTTT. This gives the protein CASGGTGRTGELFF.

This clonotype showed up many times. The chain couples TRBV20-1 to TRBJ1-6; 9 bases fit TRBD1. V shed 6 bases and J 10 bases; nucleotides not matched to a gene: 10. This CDR3 contains 14 residues. Germline assignment: CDR1 DFQATT and CDR2 SNEGSKA (reference sequence). The CDR3 DNA is TGCAGTGCGAAAGGGGGACAGGGAGGGTCACCCCTCCACTTT. Its translation is CSAKGGQGGSPLHF.

This chain joins TRBV5-1 and TRBJ2-3; D possibly corresponds to TRBD1 (5 bases). Between the trimmed V and J ends, which lost 0 bases and 0 bases, there was a span of 11 bases. In germline, CDR1 is SGHRS, CDR2 YFSETQ. CDR3 size: 16 residues. The CDR3 region is CASSLDVGASTDTQYF. The CDR3 coding sequence is TGCGCCAGCAGCTTGGACGTTGGGGCTAGCACAGATACGCAGTATTTT.

This clonotype was recorded at least ten times. The chain uses TRBV5-1 and TRBJ2-1; D is possibly TRBD1 (6 bases). V lost 1 base and J lost 7, with 15 bases in between. The CDR3 contains 15 residues. Germline-derived CDR1 and CDR2 are SGHRS and YFSETQ. CDR3 amino acids: CASSLLQGSMNEQFF. As DNA, the CDR3 is TGCGCCAGCAGCTTGTTACAGGGTAGTATGAATGAGCAGTTCTTC.

This clonotype was counted only a few times. J is TRBJ1-2 and V is TRBV4-2; TRBD1 agrees at 9 bases. This CDR3 comprises 16 residues. The germline gives CDR1 LGHNA, CDR2 YNFKEQ. V lost 2 bases, J lost 0 bases, and 4 bases stayed unmatched. The CDR3 DNA is TGTGCCAGCAGCCAATTTACAGGGGGCACTAACTATGGCTACACCTTC. It is translated as CASSQFTGGTNYGYTF.

This clonotype was picked up many times. This chain joins TRBV29-1 and TRBJ1-3; TRBD1 is a possible D gene (5 bases). The CDR3 is 14 amino acids. Germline-derived CDR1 and CDR2 are SQVTM and ANQGSEA. V was cut by 2 bases and J by 4 bases, with 12 bases left in between. The CDR3 DNA reads as TGCAGCGTTGAATTGACAGCGGGGGGAAACACCATATATTTT. Amino acid sequence: CSVELTAGGNTIYF.

Many counts were recorded for this clonotype. CDR3 region: CSVGDTTGVQPQHF. CDR3 in DNA: TGCAGCGTAGGGGACACCACAGGAGTTCAGCCCCAGCATTTT. The J gene is TRBJ1-5, the V gene TRBV29-1, with D maybe TRBD1 (6 bases). This CDR3 comprises 14 residues. Germline V gives CDR1 SQVTM, CDR2 ANQGSEA. V was pared by 6 bases and J by 6 bases, with 18 bases between.

The chain recombines TRBV11-3 with TRBJ1-1; TRBD1 is a possible D gene (6 bases). Germline values: CDR1 SGHNT, CDR2 YENEEA. The CDR3 sequence is 16 residues long. Between the trimmed V and J ends, which lost 5 bases and 0 bases, there was a span of 16 bases. The CDR3 bases are TGTGCCAGCAGCCCGAGAGGGGGGCGGTTGAACACTGAAGCTTTCTTT. This gives the protein CASSPRGGRLNTEAFF.

This clonotype was observed a handful of times. This sequence joins TRBV2 and TRBJ2-1; TRBD2 aligns across 10 bases. From germline, CDR1 is SNHLY and CDR2 FYNNEI. Trimming cost V 5 bases and J 13 bases; bases outside gene matches: 8. The CDR3 has 13 amino acids. The CDR3 loop reads CASSITSGVEQFF. The CDR3 nucleotides are TGTGCCAGCAGTATTACTAGCGGGGTTGAACAGTTCTTC.

V is TRBV24-1 and J is TRBJ2-1, with TRBD1 matching 9 bases. This CDR3 has 16 amino acids. The V gene end was trimmed by 4 bases and the J gene end by 9 bases; junction bases not matched to a gene: 12. From germline, CDR1 is KGHDR and CDR2 SFDVKD. CDR3 region: CATSESGQGRFSEQFF. The CDR3 DNA reads as TGTGCCACCAGTGAATCCGGACAGGGGCGGTTTAGTGAGCAGTTCTTC.

This clonotype was seen only a few times. This rearrangement joins TRBV20-1 to TRBJ2-3; a possible D gene is TRBD1 (5 bases). Trimming cost V 3 bases and J 4 bases, with 11 bases left between them. Germline lookup yields CDR1 DFQATT and CDR2 SNEGSKA (reference sequence). This CDR3 region has 13 residues. CDR3 sequence: CSASDQGPDTQYF. The CDR3 DNA reads as TGCAGTGCTAGCGACCAGGGCCCAGATACGCAGTATTTT.

This clonotype has just a few counts. The CDR3 DNA is TGTGCCAGCAGCTCAAGCGTAACTGCAGGGTTGGAAAAACTGTTTTTT. Translating gives CASSSSVTAGLEKLFF. The V gene is TRBV9, the J gene TRBJ1-4; maybe TRBD1 (5 bases). The germline V gene has CDR1 SGDLS and CDR2 YYNGEE. The V and J ends lost 4 bases and 8 bases respectively, with 21 bases between them. This CDR3 is 16 amino acids long.

This clonotype was seen a handful of times. V is TRBV10-3 and J is TRBJ2-5; D is possibly TRBD1 or TRBD2 (5 bases each). The CDR3 extends over 17 amino acids. V dropped 5 bases and J dropped 5 bases, with 24 bases sitting between them. Germline CDR1 ENHRY, CDR2 SYGVKD. CDR3 protein: CAISNFDGTPSGETQYF. The CDR3 DNA sequence: TGTGCCATCAGTAACTTCGACGGGACCCCCTCGGGGGAGACCCAGTACTTC.

This clonotype was counted a few times. This chain links TRBV29-1 with TRBJ1-5, with D tentatively TRBD1 (5 bases). The germline CDR1 and CDR2 sequences are SQVTM and ANQGSEA. V dropped 5 bases and J dropped 7 bases, with 12 bases sitting between them. The CDR3 is made up of 12 amino acids. The CDR3 nucleotides read TGCAGCGTTCGGGACGCGGGACAGCCCCAGCATTTT. As protein: CSVRDAGQPQHF.

The chain couples TRBV7-2 to TRBJ1-5, with TRBD1 as a possible D gene (5 bases). Trimming shortened V by 5 bases and J by 6 bases, and 14 bases separated the two germline ends. The V gene's germline CDR1 is SGHTA and CDR2 FQGNSA. This CDR3 comprises 14 residues. The CDR3 protein is CASSPSGGVQPQHF. The CDR3 bases are TGTGCCAGCAGCCCCTCGGGAGGGGTTCAGCCCCAGCATTTT.

The chain couples TRBV20-1 to TRBJ1-5; tentative D call: TRBD1 (5 bases). The germline V gene encodes CDR1 DFQATT and CDR2 SNEGSKA (reference sequence). V was shortened by 3 bases and J by 7 bases, with 13 bases between the two germline ends. The CDR3 is 13 amino acids. The CDR3 DNA sequence: TGCAGTGCTAGGCTGGAGGGGTACCAGCCCCAGCATTTT. Its translation: CSARLEGYQPQHF.

This clonotype was recorded a few times. The gene calls are TRBV7-6 and TRBJ2-7; maybe TRBD1 (6 bases). The CDR3 is made up of 21 amino acids. Deletions cut 4 bases from V and 2 bases from J, with 33 bases between. Germline-derived CDR1 and CDR2 are SGHVS and FNYEAQ. The CDR3 region is CASSSSLFDRRKGLVTYEQYF. CDR3 coding DNA: TGTGCCAGCAGCTCGTCGCTCTTCGACAGGCGGAAGGGTCTGGTTACCTACGAGCAGTACTTC.